This T cell receptor beta chain is drawn from a study of T cells expressing NK-cell markers. Study-wide results and limits: It is unclear if expanded NKG2C-expressing clones target HCMV antigens.

To note about this clonotype: The antigen remains undetermined.

As the method of synthesis, 5'RACE template switching with UMIs yielded TCR beta cDNA. With the 5' RACE reads reprocessed, TCRdb shows one record per CDR3 protein and no DNA. Here the sample table reports about 460,000 distinct CDR3 sequences. Per the germline V gene, CDR1 is SGHVS and CDR2 is FQNEAQ. The CDR3 runs 13 residues. The receptor's source is a woman between 45 and 65 years old in good health. The sample consisted of blood T cells: a sorted CD56 or NKG2C T cell subset, CD4+ or CD8+ T cells, or bulk PBMC T cells (not recorded which). This chain uses TRBV7-8 with TRBJ1-2. The CDR3 sequence is CASSLGPVDGYTF.